The 8 T cell receptor beta chains in this list originate from one sample, sequenced in a study of shared clonotypes between healthy human individuals. Repertoires were generated with immunoSEQ multiplex PCR, while TCRdb's copy carries only in-frame clones and drops some. The data contain approximately 2.3 million clones, 93% of them singletons. Sequenced: naive CD4+ T cells from PBMCs. As to subset: CD45RA+ positively selected. These receptors originate from a man between 18 and 29 years old in good health. Some clones in this sample may be carry-over from other donors' samples.

V gene TRBV28 combines with J gene TRBJ2-2, with D tentatively TRBD2 (5 bases). Trimming took off 2 bases at V and 4 bases at J, with 11 bases between the two ends. Per germline, CDR1 MDHEN and CDR2 SYDVKM. There are 15 residues in the CDR3. CDR3 amino acids: CASSLGRLLTGELFF. In nucleotides, the CDR3 is TGTGCCAGCAGTTTAGGAAGACTACTCACCGGGGAGCTGTTTTTT.

The chain couples TRBV30 to TRBJ1-2; D not certain. In germline, CDR1 is GTSNPN, CDR2 SVGIG (reference sequence). Deletions cut 3 bases from V and 4 bases from J, with 9 bases between. The CDR3 is 12 amino acids. In DNA, the CDR3 is TGTGCCTGGAGCCCTTCGAGCTATGGCTACACCTTC. It codes for CAWSPSSYGYTF.

This chain uses TRBV27 with TRBJ2-5; 11 positions agree with TRBD2. The CDR3 runs 16 residues. The V gene end was trimmed by 6 bases and the J gene end by 4 bases; junction bases not matched to a gene: 10. Germline-derived CDR1 and CDR2 are MNHEY and SMNVEV (reference sequence). The CDR3 DNA follows: TGTGCCAGCAGCCGAATGGGGACTAGCGGCGGAGAGACCCAGTACTTC. It codes for CASSRMGTSGGETQYF.

This clone occurred once. The chain recombines TRBV7-3 with TRBJ1-1; D not certain. The V and J ends lost 6 bases and 3 bases respectively, with 17 bases between them. Germline CDR1 and CDR2: SGHTA and FQGTGA. CDR3 size: 15 residues. CDR3 sequence: CASRPYAGGDTEAFF. The CDR3 nucleotides are TGTGCCAGCAGACCCTATGCCGGCGGGGACACTGAAGCTTTCTTT.

This clone was detected once. The chain carries TRBV30 and TRBJ1-2; the D is unclear. CDR3 length: 15 residues. Germline V CDR1 and CDR2: GTSNPN, SVGIG (reference sequence). With 2 bases removed from V and 0 bases from J, the gap between germline ends came to 13 bases. The CDR3 DNA reads as TGTGCCTGGAGTCCCCGGTTTCCGACTAACTATGGCTACACCTTC. It codes for CAWSPRFPTNYGYTF.

This chain uses TRBV30 with TRBJ1-2; D is possibly TRBD1 (6 bases). This CDR3 is built from 13 residues. The V end lost 4 bases, the J end lost 0 bases, and 9 bases lay between the germline ends. CDR1 and CDR2 (germline): GTSNPN, SVGIG (reference sequence). The CDR3 sequence is CAWNGGANYGYTF. The CDR3 region has the DNA TGTGCCTGGAACGGGGGCGCTAACTATGGCTACACCTTC.

The chain links TRBV19 to TRBJ1-1, with 9 positions matching TRBD1. The CDR3 is 13 amino acids. The V segment lost 7 bases and the J segment 3 bases; nucleotides outside the gene matches: 3. CDR1 and CDR2 from the germline V gene are LNHDA and SQIVND (reference sequence). The CDR3 is CASMGQGDTEAFF. For the CDR3, the DNA is TGTGCCAGTATGGGACAGGGAGACACTGAAGCTTTCTTT.

The chain combines TRBV28 with TRBJ2-3; 7 nucleotides line up with TRBD1. This CDR3 comprises 12 residues. The germline V gene encodes CDR1 MDHEN and CDR2 SYDVKM. The V gene end was trimmed by 6 bases and the J gene end by 8 bases; junction bases not matched to a gene: 5. The CDR3 region is CASRTGSGTQYF. The CDR3, as DNA: TGTGCCAGCAGGACAGGGAGTGGTACGCAGTATTTT.